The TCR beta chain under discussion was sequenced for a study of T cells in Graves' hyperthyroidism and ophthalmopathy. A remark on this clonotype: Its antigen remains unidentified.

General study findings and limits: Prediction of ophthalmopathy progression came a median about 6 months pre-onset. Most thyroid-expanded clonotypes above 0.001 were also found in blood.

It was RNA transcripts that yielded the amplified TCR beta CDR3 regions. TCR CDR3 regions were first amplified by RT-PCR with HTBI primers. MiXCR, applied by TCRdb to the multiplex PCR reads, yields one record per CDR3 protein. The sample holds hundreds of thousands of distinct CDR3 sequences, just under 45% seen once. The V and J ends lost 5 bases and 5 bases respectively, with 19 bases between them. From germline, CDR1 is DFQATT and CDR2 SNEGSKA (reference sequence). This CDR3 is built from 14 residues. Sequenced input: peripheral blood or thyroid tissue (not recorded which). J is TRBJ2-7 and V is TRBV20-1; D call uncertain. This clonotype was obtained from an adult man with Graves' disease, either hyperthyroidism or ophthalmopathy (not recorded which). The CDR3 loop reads CSAPKGITGHEQYF. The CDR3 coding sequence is TGCAGTGCTCCTAAAGGGATAACTGGGCACGAGCAGTACTTC.